This T cell receptor (beta chain) was obtained from a study of T cells in Graves' hyperthyroidism and ophthalmopathy. General study results and limits: Model predictions of ophthalmopathy came a median roughly 6.4 months before onset. In blood, most of the thyroid clonotypes expanded above 0.001 were also present.

RNA transcripts were the template for amplifying TCR beta CDR3 regions. TCR CDR3 regions were first amplified by RT-PCR with HTBI primers. Each CDR3 protein gets one entry after TCRdb re-called the multiplex PCR reads with MiXCR. The table lists 500,000 to 650,000 distinct CDR3 sequences, over 15% of them singletons. V dropped 5 bases and J dropped 2; count of bases not matched to a gene: 8. Looked up from germline, CDR1 is SGHTA and CDR2 is FQGNSA. The CDR3 runs 16 residues. A NOSPECS grade of at least 4, a Clinical Activity Score of at least 3 and duration under 3 months were recorded in ophthalmopathy patients. A roughly 10 ml volume of fresh peripheral blood provided the PBMCs. At least ten counts were recorded for this clonotype. Antigen: not known.

The sample comprised blood. The chain uses TRBV7-2 and TRBJ1-5; 8 nucleotides align to TRBD1. This TCR was recovered from a woman between 18 and 29 years old with Graves' ophthalmopathy. The CDR3 nucleotides are TGTGCCAGCAGCAGACTACAGGGGGATCGCAATCAGCCCCAGCATTTT. Translation: CASSRLQGDRNQPQHF.